This T cell receptor beta chain was retrieved from a study of CD8 T cells in Susac syndrome. A quantity of roughly 0.5 to 1 ug RNA underwent reverse transcription using random hexamers. TCRdb re-called the immunoSEQ multiplex PCR reads through MiXCR, storing one row per CDR3 protein. Of some 200,000 distinct CDR3 sequences in the sample, around 95% are singletons; the top ten hold about 0.15%. This CDR3 spans 19 amino acids. Germline V gene data show CDR1 as SGDLS and CDR2 as YYNGEE. The V gene end was trimmed by 4 bases and the J gene end by 3 bases; junction bases not matched to a gene: 14. Sequenced input: CD8+ T cells from PBMCs. The chain uses TRBV9 and TRBJ2-5; 14 bases are a match to TRBD2. The origin of this receptor is a human donor with Susac syndrome. The CDR3 bases are TGTGCCAGCAGCCCGTCCGGGACTAGCGGGAGCGGATGGGAAGAGACCCAGTACTTC. Amino acids: CASSPSGTSGSGWEETQYF.